Listed below are T cell receptor beta chains from one sample, sequenced in a study of shared clonotypes between healthy human individuals. The data were produced by immunoSEQ multiplex PCR, yet TCRdb's version contains in-frame clones alone and is incomplete. Here the sample spans approximately 2.5 million clones, more than 80% being singletons. Sequenced input: naive CD4+ T cells sorted from blood. The source of these receptors is a man between 18 and 29 years old in good health. The CDR3 runs from the conserved cysteine through the conserved F or W. A D gene is named only where the DNA matches it firmly. Clone size is stated in some rows and not others, as once, few, many or a class when expanded.

j_call v_call clone_size d_call cdr3_nt cdr3_aa
TRBJ2-7 TRBV29-1 NA TRBD1 TGCAGCGTTCGGGACAGCTCCTACGAGCAGTACTTC CSVRDSSYEQYF
TRBJ2-3 TRBV7-9 NA TRBD2 TGTGCCAGCAGCTGGGCGGCTAGCGGGGGGGCAACGCAGTATTTT CASSWAASGGATQYF
TRBJ1-1 TRBV14 once NA TGTGCCAGCAGCCAAGATCGGGTAGACACTGAAGCTTTCTTT CASSQDRVDTEAFF
TRBJ2-7 TRBV5-5 NA NA TGTGCCAGCAGCTTGGGTGGGCAGGCCTACGAGCAGTACTTC CASSLGGQAYEQYF
TRBJ2-1 TRBV7-3 NA TRBD2 TGTGCCAGCAGCCCACAGGGACTAGCGGGGCACTCCTACAATGAGCAGTTCTTC CASSPQGLAGHSYNEQFF
TRBJ2-2 TRBV28 NA NA TGTGCCAGCAGTTTAGAGCTCCCCGGGGAGCTGTTTTTT CASSLELPGELFF
TRBJ2-7 TRBV5-5 NA TRBD2 TGTGCCAGCAGCTTGATTATTAGCGGGAACTACGAGCAGTACTTC CASSLIISGNYEQYF
TRBJ2-7 TRBV19 NA TRBD2 TGTGCCAGTAGTACCATCGGGGAGGGTAAATTAAACGAGCAGTACTTC CASSTIGEGKLNEQYF
TRBJ2-7 TRBV7-8 NA NA TGTGCCAGCAGCCTCACCCGTCTCGCCGAGCAGTACTTC CASSLTRLAEQYF
TRBJ1-1 TRBV19 NA TRBD1 TGTGCCAGTAGGAGCCACAGGGGAGGAGGTGAAGCTTTCTTT CASRSHRGGGEAFF
TRBJ1-6 TRBV10-3 NA NA TGTGCCATCAGTGAAGGGGCGAGCTCCTATAATTCACCCCTCCACTTT CAISEGASSYNSPLHF
TRBJ1-4 TRBV19 NA NA TGTGCCAGTAATCCGGGCAGACATGAAAAACTGTTTTTT CASNPGRHEKLFF
TRBJ2-5 TRBV28 NA TRBD2 TGTGCCAGCAGCGAAGGGACTACTCAAGAGACCCAGTACTTC CASSEGTTQETQYF
TRBJ1-2 TRBV6-1 NA NA TGTGCCAGCAGTGAAGACAGGGCGCGCTACACCTTC CASSEDRARYTF
TRBJ2-5 TRBV27 NA NA TGTGCCAGCAGTTTATTCCGGACGGAACAAGAGACCCAGTACTTC CASSLFRTEQETQYF
TRBJ2-7 TRBV18 NA NA TGTGCCAGCTCACCACTACCAGGGGAATACTACGAGCAGTACTTC CASSPLPGEYYEQYF
TRBJ1-5 TRBV7-9 NA NA TGTGCCAGCAGCTTGAGGCCATCCCAGCCCCAGCATTTT CASSLRPSQPQHF
TRBJ1-6 TRBV7-8 NA TRBD1 TGTGCCAGCAGCACAGGACAGGGAGGTTCACCCCTCCACTTT CASSTGQGGSPLHF
TRBJ2-7 TRBV10-2 NA NA TGCGCCAGCACCCATGGGAACGGGGCCTCCTACGAGCAGTACTTC CASTHGNGASYEQYF
TRBJ1-2 TRBV4-1 few TRBD1 TGCGCCAGCAGCCGGACCGGGACAGGCGATGGCTACACCTTC CASSRTGTGDGYTF
TRBJ1-2 TRBV4-1 NA NA TGCGCCAGCAGCCAAGCGATAAACCCCGGGGGGCCTGGCTACACCTTC CASSQAINPGGPGYTF
TRBJ1-6 TRBV5-6 NA NA TGTGCCAGCAGCTTGCCCAATCTCCAGACGGGGACACCCCTCCACTTT CASSLPNLQTGTPLHF
TRBJ1-1 TRBV5-6 NA NA TGTGCCAGCAGCTTGCCAGGGACAATGAACACTGAAGCTTTCTTT CASSLPGTMNTEAFF
TRBJ2-2 TRBV7-2 NA TRBD2 TGTGCCAGCAGCTTACTAGCGGAGAACACCGGGGAGCTGTTTTTT CASSLLAENTGELFF
TRBJ2-3 TRBV5-6 NA NA TGTGCCAGCAGCTCCACAGATACGCAGTATTTT CASSSTDTQYF
TRBJ2-3 TRBV5-4 NA TRBD2 TGTGCCAGCGGAGCCGGACTAGCGGACACAGATACGCAGTATTTT CASGAGLADTDTQYF
TRBJ1-2 TRBV10-3 NA NA TGTGCCATCAACCTCTCTGATCGTGGGAGCGGCTACACCTTC CAINLSDRGSGYTF
TRBJ2-1 TRBV9 once NA TGTGCCAGCAGCGCCTTGGACTATCCCGGTTCTGGTGAGCAGTTCTTC CASSALDYPGSGEQFF
TRBJ2-3 TRBV4-3 NA NA TGCGCCAGCAGCCAAGACCTCTACACCGGAGATACGCAGTATTTT CASSQDLYTGDTQYF
TRBJ2-7 TRBV7-9 NA TRBD1 TGTGCCAGCAGCTTAATTGGTCGGACAGGGACCTACGAGCAGTACTTC CASSLIGRTGTYEQYF
TRBJ2-6 TRBV5-6 NA TRBD1 TGTGCCAGCAAGCAACAGGGGGCGGGTGGGGCCAACGTCCTGACTTTC CASKQQGAGGANVLTF